The rows below give T cell receptor beta chains drawn from one sample of a study of blood T cell repertoires in COVID-19. Data came from immunoSEQ multiplex PCR; TCRdb stores just in-frame clones and leaves some out. This sample carries about 350,000 clones, roughly 89% of them seen once, and the ten largest clones take roughly 4%. Material for sequencing was peripheral blood. These receptor sequences come from a woman aged 60-75 years with COVID-19, enrolled during active disease. CDR3s include the opening cysteine and the closing phenylalanine or tryptophan. The D gene is left open where the match is weak. Only part of the rows carry a size: once, few, many, or a class if the clone is expanded.

clone_size	v_call	cdr3_length	d_call	j_call	cdr3_aa	cdr3_nt
once	TRBV2	17	TRBD2	TRBJ2-5	CASSEAGRAGGQETQYF	TGTGCCAGCAGTGAAGCGGGACGAGCGGGGGGCCAAGAGACCCAGTACTTC
once	TRBV12-5	11	NA	TRBJ2-7	CASGFRYEQYF	TGTGCTAGTGGTTTTCGGTACGAGCAGTACTTC
NA	TRBV5-8	14	TRBD1	TRBJ1-1	CASSLRTGGNEAFF	TGTGCCAGCAGCTTACGGACAGGGGGAAATGAAGCTTTCTTT
NA	TRBV6-5	14	NA	TRBJ1-2	CASMREFLNYGYTF	TGTGCCAGCATGAGGGAGTTTCTAAACTATGGCTACACCTTC
NA	TRBV9	16	TRBD1	TRBJ2-1	CASSASSGTAYREQFF	TGTGCCAGCAGCGCCAGTTCCGGGACAGCGTACCGTGAGCAGTTCTTC
once	TRBV5-1	18	TRBD1	TRBJ1-2	CASRLFMDREEFDYGYTF	TGCGCCAGCAGGCTTTTTATGGACAGGGAGGAATTTGACTATGGCTACACCTTC
NA	TRBV11-2	16	TRBD2	TRBJ2-2	CASSLPLAPNTGELFF	TGTGCCAGCAGCTTACCACTAGCGCCGAACACCGGGGAGCTGTTTTTT
once	TRBV13	16	NA	TRBJ2-2	CASSSTYRSTHGELFF	TGTGCCAGCAGCTCCACTTATCGGAGTACTCACGGGGAGCTGTTTTTT
NA	TRBV11-1	14	NA	TRBJ2-7	CASSLQGTSYEQYF	TGTGCCAGCAGCTTACAGGGGACCTCCTACGAGCAGTACTTC
once	TRBV9	13	NA	TRBJ1-1	CASSAAVNTEAFF	TGTGCCAGCAGCGCGGCGGTGAACACTGAAGCTTTCTTT
NA	TRBV18	15	NA	TRBJ1-5	CASSPITGNDAPQHF	TGTGCCAGCTCACCAATAACGGGGAATGATGCACCCCAGCATTTT
NA	TRBV5-1	15	TRBD2	TRBJ2-2	CASSWLAGGPGELFF	TGCGCCAGCAGCTGGCTAGCGGGGGGGCCCGGGGAGCTGTTTTTT
NA	TRBV19	16	NA	TRBJ1-5	CASSFSFGLSNQPQHF	TGTGCCAGTAGTTTCAGCTTCGGGTTGAGCAATCAGCCCCAGCATTTT
NA	TRBV4-2	15	TRBD2	TRBJ2-1	CASSQISGAGNEQFF	TGTGCCAGCAGCCAGATTAGCGGGGCGGGGAATGAGCAGTTCTTC
NA	TRBV5-1	14	NA	TRBJ2-3	CASRTSPGTDTQYF	TGCGCCAGCCGTACTAGTCCTGGCACAGATACGCAGTATTTT
NA	TRBV2	15	NA	TRBJ2-7	CASRNRVQSVDEQYF	TGTGCCAGCAGAAATCGGGTTCAATCGGTTGACGAGCAGTACTTC
NA	TRBV29-1	14	TRBD1	TRBJ1-2	CSVGGTGSIYGYTF	TGCAGCGTTGGGGGGACAGGGTCCATCTATGGCTACACCTTC
NA	TRBV9	16	NA	TRBJ2-2	CASSSRISRNTGELFF	TGTGCCAGCAGCTCCCGAATAAGTAGGAACACCGGGGAGCTGTTTTTT
once	TRBV11-2	16	NA	TRBJ1-5	CASSPRKGRSNQPQHF	TGTGCCAGCAGCCCCCGGAAAGGGAGGTCCAATCAGCCCCAGCATTTT
NA	TRBV3-1/TRBV3-2	16	TRBD2	TRBJ2-2	CASSPLLAAYTGELFF	TGTGCCAGCAGCCCCCTACTAGCGGCATACACCGGGGAGCTGTTTTTT
NA	TRBV15	17	TRBD1	TRBJ2-6	CATSREGQGSGANVLTF	TGTGCCACCAGCAGAGAGGGACAGGGATCCGGGGCCAACGTCCTGACTTTC
once	TRBV15	16	TRBD1	TRBJ2-5	CATSRGGGQGEETQYF	TGTGCCACCAGCAGGGGGGGCGGACAGGGGGAAGAGACCCAGTACTTC
few	TRBV10-3	13	NA	TRBJ1-5	CAISGYSNQPQHF	TGTGCCATCAGTGGCTATAGCAATCAGCCCCAGCATTTT
NA	TRBV28	12	NA	TRBJ1-5	CAALGGHQPQHF	TGTGCAGCCCTCGGGGGGCATCAGCCCCAGCATTTT
NA	TRBV7-8	13	NA	TRBJ1-3	CASSFRTGNTIYF	TGTGCCAGCAGCTTCAGGACTGGAAACACCATATATTTT
few	TRBV27	15	NA	TRBJ1-2	CASSFHPTRGDGYTF	TGTGCCAGCAGTTTTCACCCCACAAGAGGAGATGGCTACACCTTC
few	TRBV5-1	14	NA	TRBJ2-7	CASSRTQGAYEQYF	TGCGCCAGCAGCAGGACCCAGGGTGCCTACGAGCAGTACTTC
NA	TRBV5-1	15	NA	TRBJ1-2	CASSSDYRGPYGYTF	TGCGCCAGCAGCTCCGACTACAGAGGGCCCTATGGCTACACCTTC
NA	TRBV5-5	15	NA	TRBJ1-2	CASSFGPGSNYGYTF	TGTGCCAGCAGCTTTGGTCCCGGGAGTAACTATGGCTACACCTTC
NA	TRBV4-1	17	NA	TRBJ1-5	CASSQVARGRGNQPQHF	TGCGCCAGCAGCCAAGTTGCTCGAGGTCGAGGCAATCAGCCCCAGCATTTT
NA	TRBV6-5	16	TRBD1	TRBJ1-2	CASSSPYRGGSYGYTF	TGTGCCAGCAGTTCGCCCTACAGGGGGGGATCCTATGGCTACACCTTC